This TCR beta chain emerged from a study of OX40 agonist ivuxolimab in advanced cancers. A note on the overall study: Ivuxolimab was an agonistic, fully human IgG2 monoclonal antibody directed against OX40 (CD134), a costimulatory receptor. Intravenous ivuxolimab was administered to patients every 2 weeks at six dose levels: 0.01, 0.1, 0.3, 1.5, 3 and 10 mg/kg. Among the roughly 50 dose-escalation patients, around 19 had hepatocellular carcinoma, around 15 melanoma, 9 renal cell carcinoma and 9 head and neck cancer. A male proportion of under 85% and a mean age of approximately 62 years, ranging from roughly 23 to 80, were recorded for the dose-escalation cohort. Prior anti-PD-1, anti-PD-L1 or anti-CTLA-4 therapy was permitted, and checkpoint inhibitors had been received by roughly two fifths of dose-escalation patients. Three dose-escalation patients achieved partial responses, one with hepatocellular carcinoma and two with cutaneous melanoma. The purpose of peripheral TCRbeta sequencing was to test whether ivuxolimab changed TCR sequence diversity and led to clonal T-cell expansion. The paper reports the monotherapy dose-escalation portion (N of about 50 patients) of the phase I ivuxolimab trial. Broader findings and caveats from the paper: The antigen specificity of the peripheral T cells that underwent clonal expansion was not determined. Partial responders in the 0.1-3.0 mg/kg groups had among the lowest normalized peripheral clonal expansion, especially among CD8+ T cells. Low levels of normalized T-cell clonal expansion were also seen in some patients who did not respond. Clonal expansion of both CD4+ and CD8+ blood T cells was observed from baseline to week 6 at doses 0.1 to 3.0 mg/kg. After ivuxolimab, more expanded clones were found on average in CD8+ T cells than in CD4+ T cells.

Patients with a history of autoimmune disease or receiving systemic immunosuppression were excluded from the trial. Peripheral blood for TCR sequencing was drawn from every dose cohort at baseline, at cycle 4 day 1 and at cycle 7 day 1. Samples came from an open-label, multicenter, first-in-human phase I dose-escalation trial of ivuxolimab. Adults with locally advanced or metastatic head and neck squamous cell, hepatocellular, melanoma or renal cell carcinoma were enrolled in the trial. Before TCR sequencing, CD4+ and CD8+ T cells were separately sorted from peripheral blood. As regards this clone: The target of this receptor is not known. Base-call qualities are not available, and no considerably larger clone is one nucleotide away.

To sequence the TCRbeta CDR3 region, genomic DNA was isolated from the sorted cells. The immunoSEQ Assay was used to sequence the TCRbeta CDR3 regions. The source is immuneACCESS, and TCRdb retained only in-frame sequences with V and J called. Part of the clones is not carried over; for the studies checked, unresolved V genes explain less than half of this, and the remainder is unexplained. The table for this sample lists fewer than 85,000 clones; around 89% of them were counted only once. The ten largest clones capture roughly 9.8% of the sample. The trim is 4 bases for V and 7 bases for J, with a gap of 17 bases between the germline ends. The CDR3 runs 15 amino acids, cysteine and phenylalanine included. Only the CDR3 portion is preserved as DNA: 45 bases, with reading frame beginning at the first base. CDR1 and CDR2, looked up from the germline V gene, are LGHNA and YNFKEQ.

The TCR comes from an adult with an advanced solid tumor such as melanoma, head and neck, liver or kidney cancer. The specimen was CD4+ or CD8+ T cells sorted from blood, collected in a trial of the OX40 agonist ivuxolimab. The chain links TRBV4-2 with TRBJ2-1, with TRBD1 perhaps the D gene, on 6 matching bases. The bases are TGTGCCAGCAGCCCCGCGCAATCAACAGGGAATGAGCAGTTCTTC. Its protein is CASSPAQSTGNEQFF.